Reported below is one TCR beta chain. It lacks a known antigen. No per-base quality is available; no much larger clone lies one base away. CD8 naive samples consisted of CD45RO-negative cells that were positively selected for CCR7, yielding a CD45RA+CCR7+ population without TemRA cells. The donors were healthy, HIV-negative adults who had no recently reported acute infections or vaccinations. Every donor was a Caucasian adult living in Nashville, Tennessee, USA. After blood collection by leukapheresis, PBMCs were isolated using Ficoll-Histopaque density gradient centrifugation and then cryopreserved in the vapor phase of liquid nitrogen. Purity and quantity of every magnetically sorted T cell population were checked by analytical flow cytometry. Genomic DNA was isolated from each sorted fraction and quantified by UV absorbance on a Nanodrop 2000c. This entry comes from a study of shared clonotypes between healthy human individuals (dated by TCRdb to between 2020 and 2021). Regarding the study in general: A few men and a couple of women, aged 18 to 49 years, made up the cohort. For each donor, CD4 naive and CD4 memory were each given three plates, CD8 naive was given two plates, and CD8 memory was given one plate. To estimate repertoire size and how much clonotype sharing occurs between individuals, the study deeply sequenced the blood TCR repertoires of 5 or 6 healthy adults. To increase sequencing depth and limit assay-specific biases, different laboratories used diverse techniques to prepare libraries and sequence TCR repertoires. Between about 0.94 and 8.9 billion PBMCs per donor were obtained by leukapheresis.

What the study reported, not specific to this receptor: Based on pairwise subsampling, the degree of clonotype sharing among donors was expected to be affected by sequencing depth. The genetic and exposure-history diversity represented was limited by the small number of donors. Compared with non-shared clonotypes, the clonotypes found in all four sorted-subset donors had higher generation probabilities. Sharing across several donors was observed for roughly 5.4% of naive CD4, over 3% of naive CD8, roughly 2.4% of memory CD4, and over 0.3% of memory CD8 clonotypes. Incomplete sequencing was indicated by rarefaction of sorted-subset datasets, despite the large sequencing depth. Larger estimated clonotype richness was generally found for naive subsets than for memory subsets. Sampling was limited to blood, and TCR repertoires in tissue likely differ from TCR repertoires in blood.

TCR CDR3 regions were amplified from genomic DNA by multiplex PCR using the deep immunoSEQ assay. Extracted genomic DNA from each cell subset was spread evenly across all wells of several immunoSEQ 96-well plates, with each plate serving as a replicate. For sorted subsets, approximately 190 ng genomic DNA, equal to 30,000 or so T cell genomes, was loaded into each replicate PCR. Purified libraries were quantified with a Qubit 3.0 fluorometer, sized on a Bioanalyzer 2100, and re-quantified with the KAPA Library Quantification kit. Every immunoSEQ 96-well plate was sequenced on a separate single-read 150-cycle Illumina NextSeq 550 flow cell. In the authors' own workflow: The immunoSEQ output contained only junctional sequences without quality scores, so filtering could not match that applied to full-length reads. To assign V/J genes and CDR3, sequences were annotated using PyIR, a Python wrapper for IgBLAST v1.9, with IMGT germline references. Reads with weak V/J assignments (E-value above 1e-6), missing CDR3, stop codons, out-of-frame junctions, or ambiguous translated residues were removed. V3J clonotypes were defined as sequences sharing an identical inferred V gene, J gene, and CDR3 amino acid sequence. The percentage overlap between two repertoires was calculated by dividing the number of shared unique clonotypes by the size of the smaller repertoire. Three approaches were used to assess repertoire richness: RTK rarefaction, the Chao1 estimator, and Recon v2.1 estimates of unobserved clonotypes. Generation probabilities for all TCRbeta clonotypes obtained by the gDNA method from four donors were computed using OLGA. TCRdb holds this immuneACCESS table with in-frame rearrangements only. Some clones are missing; in checked studies, unresolved V genes explain under half, and the rest has no known cause. That table supplies the V and J calls and clone size; D and trimming were determined from the DNA. Within this sample are more than 2 million clones, with 93% of them counted one time only. The ten largest clonotypes hold about 1.7% of the sample.

From V the trimming removes 3 bases and from J it removes 0 bases, while the gene matches leave 4 bases of the junction unaccounted for. Via the germline V gene, CDR1 is SGDLS and CDR2 YYNGEE. Reading from cysteine to phenylalanine, the CDR3 counts 15 amino acids. The sequence is cut down to CDR3 DNA, 45 bases in frame from base 1. The receptor comes from a man between 18 and 35 years old in good health. Some clones in this sample may be carry-over from other donors' samples. Sequences were obtained from naive CD8+ T cells from PBMCs. The intended sense of this specimen's cell subset or site label: CD45RA+CCR7+. Recombination connected TRBV9 to TRBJ1-2, with TRBD1 identical over 8 junction bases. The CDR3 here reads CASSGWDRSNYGYTF. The nucleotides read TGTGCCAGCAGCGGTTGGGACAGGTCTAACTATGGCTACACCTTC. Reference TRBV9 and TRBJ1-2 proteins supply the regions before and after the CDR3; the full variable domain is: DSGVTQTPKHLITATGQRVTLRCSPRSGDLSVYWYQQSLDQGLQFLIQYYNGEERAKGNILERFSAQQFPDLHSELNLSSLELGDSALYFCASSGWDRSNYGYTFGSGTRLTVV.